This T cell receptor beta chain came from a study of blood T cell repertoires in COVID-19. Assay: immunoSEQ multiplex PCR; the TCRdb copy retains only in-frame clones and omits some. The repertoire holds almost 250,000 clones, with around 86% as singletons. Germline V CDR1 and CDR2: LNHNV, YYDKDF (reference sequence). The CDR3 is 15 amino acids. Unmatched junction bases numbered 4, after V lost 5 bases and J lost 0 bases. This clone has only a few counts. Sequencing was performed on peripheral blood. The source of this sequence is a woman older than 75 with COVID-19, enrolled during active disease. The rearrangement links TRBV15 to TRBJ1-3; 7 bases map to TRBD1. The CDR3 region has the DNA TGTGCCACCAGCTTCGGGACAGCCTCTGGAAACACCATATATTTT. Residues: CATSFGTASGNTIYF.